This TCR beta chain was identified during a study of long-term antiretroviral therapy in people with HIV. Run at survey level, the immunoSEQ assay was version v3.0. Assay used: immunoSEQ multiplex PCR; TCRdb lists only in-frame clones, some missing. Among 42,000 or so clones listed, roughly 86% were seen once. General study points: Diversity measured after ART increased yet remained under transplant donor controls.

Points on this clone: The antigen remains unidentified.

The clonotype originates from a woman in her forties or fifties with HIV. The specimen comprised unsorted PBMCs, sampled 0.1 years before starting antiretroviral therapy.

The CDR3 loop is CASSSPGTEAFF. CDR3 sequence (DNA): TGTGCCAGCAGTTCCCCCGGGACTGAAGCTTTCTTT. The V call is TRBV6-5, the J call TRBJ1-1; unclear D gene. Trimming took off 4 bases at V and 5 bases at J, with 8 bases between the two ends. This CDR3 has 12 residues. The germline V gene has CDR1 MNHEY and CDR2 SVGAGI.